Following are 22 T cell receptor beta chains from one sample sequenced in a study of T cells in narcolepsy. Method: immunoSEQ multiplex PCR; TCRdb's copy keeps in-frame clones and lacks some. The top ten hold 6.6% of the sample, which has around 30,000 clones, approximately 85% seen once. The sequencing input was memory (CD45RA-) CD4+ T cells from blood. These receptors all come from a human donor in good health.

In this sample, this clone turned up a few times. CDR3 in amino acids: CAISDSGGAGEQYF. In DNA form, the CDR3 reads TGTGCCATCAGTGATTCAGGGGGCGCGGGCGAGCAGTACTTC. J is TRBJ2-7 and V is TRBV10-3; TRBD1 agrees at 8 bases. V lost 3 bases and J lost 6; bases outside the gene matches: 7. The CDR3 covers 14 residues. Per the germline V gene, CDR1 is ENHRY and CDR2 is SYGVKD.

The chain is built from TRBV19 and TRBJ2-3; 7 bases are a match to TRBD2. Germline V CDR1 and CDR2: LNHDA, SQIVND (reference sequence). CDR3 size: 15 residues. The CDR3 loop is CSCGRAGWSANTQYF. The CDR3 coding sequence is TGTTCGTGTGGGAGGGCCGGATGGTCGGCAAATACGCAGTATTTT.

This clone was detected once. The chain is built from TRBV11-3 and TRBJ2-1, with a tentative D call TRBD1 (6 bases). V lost 8 bases and J 3 bases, leaving 14 bases between the germline ends. This CDR3 has 14 residues. The germline V gene has CDR1 SGHNT and CDR2 YENEEA. The CDR3 sequence: CASSQGSYYNEQFF. In DNA, the CDR3 is TGTGCCAGCTCACAGGGAAGCTACTACAATGAGCAGTTCTTC.

By sample fraction, this clone is medium-sized. The chain is built from TRBV2 and TRBJ2-3, with TRBD1 matching over 7 bases. The V gene end was trimmed by 5 bases and the J gene end by 3 bases; junction bases not matched to a gene: 5. There are 14 residues in the CDR3. Germline values: CDR1 SNHLY, CDR2 FYNNEI. The CDR3 sequence is CASSKQGSTDTQYF. The CDR3 nucleotides read TGTGCCAGCAGTAAACAGGGGTCGACAGATACGCAGTATTTT.

The chain carries TRBV4-3 and TRBJ2-5, with D possibly TRBD1 on 5 matching bases. The assigned J gene may be wrong: the sequence end matches TRBJ2-7 better. Germline CDR1 LGHNA, CDR2 YSLEER. The CDR3 length is 16 residues. For the CDR3, the DNA is TGCGCCAGCAGCCTAGAAATTCAGGGTGACCCCTACGAGCAGTACTTC. Protein: CASSLEIQGDPYEQYF.

The genes are TRBV6-4 and TRBJ2-7; the match to TRBD1 covers 7 bases. The V segment lost 8 bases and the J segment 5 bases; nucleotides outside the gene matches: 15. This CDR3 contains 15 residues. Per germline, CDR1 MRHNA and CDR2 SNTAGT. For the CDR3, the DNA is TGTGCCAGCGGAAACCGACAGGGCCGGACTCACGAGCAGTACTTC. The encoded protein is CASGNRQGRTHEQYF.

V is TRBV2 and J is TRBJ1-5; tentative D call: TRBD1 (6 bases). Trimming removed 0 bases from V and 5 bases from J, with 14 bases in between. The V gene's germline CDR1 is SNHLY and CDR2 FYNNEI. The CDR3 totals 16 residues. CDR3 sequence: CASSEALRGRDQPQHF. CDR3 nucleotides: TGTGCCAGCAGTGAAGCACTCAGGGGACGTGATCAGCCCCAGCATTTT.

This chain joins TRBV18 and TRBJ1-1; D not resolved. The V gene lost 2 bases and the J gene lost 1 base, with 8 bases spanning the gap. The germline V gene has CDR1 KGHSH and CDR2 LQKENI. The CDR3 sequence is 14 residues long. The CDR3 here is CASSPLPGNTEAFF. In nucleotides, the CDR3 is TGTGCCAGCTCACCATTGCCTGGGAACACTGAAGCTTTCTTT.

This clone showed up just once. CDR3 residues: CATSRGQATNEKLFF. CDR3 nucleotides: TGTGCCACCAGCAGGGGACAGGCGACTAATGAAAAACTGTTTTTT. The chain combines TRBV15 with TRBJ1-4; 8 nucleotides align to TRBD1. V lost 3 bases and J lost 2; bases outside the gene matches: 2. CDR1 and CDR2 (germline): LNHNV, YYDKDF (reference sequence). This CDR3 comprises 15 residues.

The rearrangement uses TRBV7-9 and TRBJ1-6; 8 positions match TRBD1. V was pared by 2 bases and J by 7 bases, with 4 bases of the junction left unmatched. CDR1 SEHNR and CDR2 FQNEAQ come from the germline V gene (reference sequence). The CDR3 length is 15 residues. The CDR3 reads CASSLQGAANSPLHF. DNA of the CDR3: TGTGCCAGCAGCTTACAGGGGGCCGCAAATTCACCCCTCCACTTT.

The table lists this clone with a count of one. Other nucleotide sequences from this sample produce the same CDR3. The gene calls are TRBV11-2 and TRBJ2-1; 10 bases are a match to TRBD2. With V trimmed by 0 bases and J by 6 bases, 8 bases remained unmatched. Germline V CDR1 and CDR2: SGHAT, FQNNGV. There are 17 residues in the CDR3. The CDR3 DNA reads as TGTGCCAGCAGCTTAGATCCCCCTAGCGGGAGCTTCAATGAGCAGTTCTTC. Translated, it gives CASSLDPPSGSFNEQFF.

The chain is built from TRBV5-1 and TRBJ2-1; D possibly corresponds to TRBD1 (5 bases). Per germline, CDR1 SGHRS and CDR2 YFSETQ. V was shortened by 0 bases and J by 6 bases, with 13 bases between the two germline ends. The CDR3 covers 15 residues. The CDR3 loop is CASSLVGSQGNEQFF. DNA of the CDR3: TGCGCCAGCAGCTTGGTTGGGTCGCAGGGCAATGAGCAGTTCTTC.

This rearrangement joins TRBV7-2 to TRBJ1-5; D possibly corresponds to TRBD1 (5 bases). Deletions cut 5 bases from V and 2 bases from J, with 10 bases between. Germline CDR1 is SGHTA and CDR2 is FQGNSA. The CDR3 spans 14 residues. CDR3 protein: CASSAGLGNQPQHF. The DNA of the CDR3 is TGTGCCAGCAGCGCGGGACTGGGCAATCAGCCCCAGCATTTT.

This chain's CDR3 is CASSLGGSRAGNTIYF. DNA for the CDR3: TGCGCCAGCAGCTTGGGGGGGAGCAGAGCTGGAAACACCATATATTTT. J is TRBJ1-3 and V is TRBV5-1, with D possibly matching TRBD1 (5 bases). The CDR3 has 16 amino acids. Trimming removed 0 bases at V and 2 bases at J, with 12 bases between. Germline CDR1 SGHRS, CDR2 YFSETQ.

V and J are TRBV12-5 and TRBJ2-3, with 13 nucleotides matching TRBD2. CDR3 length: 20 amino acids. Germline CDR1 is LGHNT and CDR2 is FRNRAP. Trimming took 1 base from V and 5 from J; bases not matched to a gene: 15. CDR3 sequence: CASGLGTSGRVASPRDTQYF. The CDR3, as DNA: TGTGCTAGTGGTTTGGGAACTAGCGGGAGGGTTGCGAGTCCCCGAGATACGCAGTATTTT. Full variable domain (rest looked up from reference TRBV12-5 and TRBJ2-3): DARVTQTPRHKVTEMGQEVTMRCQPILGHNTVFWYRQTMMQGLELLAYFRNRAPLDDSGMPKDRFSAEMPDATLATLKIQPSEPRDSAVYFCASGLGTSGRVASPRDTQYFGPGTRLTVL.

The J gene is TRBJ2-3, the V gene TRBV6-5; TRBD1 matches at 7 bases. CDR1 MNHEY and CDR2 SVGAGI come from the germline V gene. The trim removed 5 bases at V and 2 bases at J, leaving 4 bases unmatched. CDR3 size: 14 residues. The CDR3 loop is CASSRQGNTDTQYF. CDR3 sequence (DNA): TGTGCCAGCAGTCGACAGGGCAACACAGATACGCAGTATTTT.

This chain uses TRBV7-9 with TRBJ1-2; 10 nucleotides agree with TRBD1. This CDR3 is built from 13 residues. With 4 bases clipped from V and 6 bases from J, the junction kept 2 bases outside the gene matches. Looked up from germline, CDR1 is SEHNR and CDR2 is FQNEAQ (reference sequence). As DNA, the CDR3 is TGTGCCAGCAGCTCCGACAGGGGGCATGGCTACACCTTC. Encoded protein: CASSSDRGHGYTF.

The V call is TRBV6-5, the J call TRBJ1-6, with unresolved D. The germline V and J ends were trimmed by 6 bases and 8 bases, with 14 bases remaining between them. There are 14 residues in the CDR3. Germline V gene sequence: CDR1 MNHEY, CDR2 SVGAGI. CDR3: CASRGFYGDSPLHF. The CDR3 region has the DNA TGTGCCAGCAGGGGCTTTTATGGGGATTCACCCCTCCACTTT.

V is TRBV6-6 and J is TRBJ1-5; TRBD1 agrees at 10 bases. The CDR3 spans 16 residues. The junction had 7 bases not matched to a gene; V was cut back by 6 bases and J by 2 bases. Looked up from germline, CDR1 is MNHNY and CDR2 is SVGAGI (reference sequence). CDR3 sequence (DNA): TGTGCCAGCAGGGCAACCGGGACAGGGGGCAATCAGCCCCAGCATTTT. Its protein product is CASRATGTGGNQPQHF.

The genes are TRBV19 and TRBJ2-1, with 13 positions matching TRBD2. From germline, CDR1 is LNHDA and CDR2 SQIVND (reference sequence). CDR3 length: 15 amino acids. Germline trimming cut 3 bases from V and 9 bases from J; bases unmatched to any gene: 5. The CDR3 spells CASSILRTSGSEQFF. The CDR3 DNA reads as TGTGCCAGTAGTATCCTCAGGACTAGCGGGAGTGAGCAGTTCTTC.

This chain links TRBV7-2 with TRBJ2-2; no reliable D call. Trimming stripped 10 bases from V and 1 base from J, with 13 bases between. Germline assignment: CDR1 SGHTA and CDR2 FQGNSA. CDR3 length: 14 residues. DNA for the CDR3: TGTGCCACCCGGCGCGGTGTGAACACCGGGGAGCTGTTTTTT. Encoded protein: CATRRGVNTGELFF.

For the CDR3, the DNA is TGTGCCAGCAGTTTTCGGGGCAGGGGGCGAGAGGATACGCAGTATTTT. This encodes CASSFRGRGREDTQYF. The chain couples TRBV28 to TRBJ2-3; 8 nucleotides match TRBD1. This CDR3 is built from 16 residues. V was pared by 3 bases and J by 6 bases, with 11 bases of the junction left unmatched. Germline loops: CDR1 MDHEN, CDR2 SYDVKM.